The 26 T cell receptor beta chains in this list originate from one sample, sequenced in a study of blood T cell repertoires in COVID-19. Here immunoSEQ multiplex PCR was the method, and the copy in TCRdb shows in-frame clones only, minus some. The data show 200,000 to 300,000 clones, about 80% seen once. The sample comprised peripheral blood. The receptors come from a human donor in a cohort sampled during active COVID-19.

A few counts support this clone. V gene TRBV11-2 combines with J gene TRBJ2-7, with D perhaps matching TRBD1 (6 bases). The V and J ends lost 4 bases and 0 bases respectively, with 13 bases between them. The CDR3 is made up of 15 amino acids. CDR1 is SGHAT, CDR2 FQNNGV, per germline. The CDR3 loop is CASSWSGQPSYEQYF. The CDR3 coding sequence is TGTGCCAGCAGCTGGTCTGGACAGCCCTCCTACGAGCAGTACTTC.

This clone was seen just once. The CDR3 region is CASSGGLNYNEQFF. The DNA for the CDR3 is TGTGCCAGCAGCGGTGGCCTGAACTACAATGAGCAGTTCTTC. The V and J genes are TRBV9 and TRBJ2-1; D unresolved. The ends were cut back, 3 bases at V and 3 bases at J, with 10 bases in the middle. CDR3 length: 14 amino acids. Germline V lookup: CDR1 SGDLS, CDR2 YYNGEE.

This clone occurred a few times. The V call is TRBV2, the J call TRBJ1-2; D may be TRBD1 (5 bases). In germline, CDR1 is SNHLY, CDR2 FYNNEI. Trimming took off 3 bases at V and 6 bases at J, with 11 bases between the two ends. This CDR3 has 13 amino acids. The CDR3 is CASSDPGTHGYTF. As DNA, the CDR3 is TGTGCCAGCAGTGATCCAGGGACTCATGGCTACACCTTC. Filled out from reference TRBV2 and TRBJ1-2, the complete variable domain reads EPEVTQTPSHQVTQMGQEVILRCVPISNHLYFYWYRQILGQKVEFLVSFYNNEISEKSEIFDDQFSVERPDGSNFTLKIRSTKLEDSAMYFCASSDPGTHGYTFGSGTRLTVV.

V is TRBV10-3 and J is TRBJ1-5; 7 nucleotides agree with TRBD1. V was pared by 3 bases and J by 0 bases, with 8 bases of the junction left unmatched. The CDR3 extends over 17 amino acids. Germline values: CDR1 ENHRY, CDR2 SYGVKD. CDR3 in DNA: TGTGCCATCAGTGATGTCAGGGGGGATTATAGCAATCAGCCCCAGCATTTT. Its protein is CAISDVRGDYSNQPQHF.

The CDR3 sequence: CASSPGPGSTEAFF. DNA for the CDR3: TGTGCCAGCAGCCCGGGCCCTGGGAGCACTGAAGCTTTCTTT. V gene TRBV9 combines with J gene TRBJ1-1, with no clear D. CDR1 SGDLS and CDR2 YYNGEE come from the germline V gene. V was shortened by 4 bases and J by 4 bases, with 14 bases between the two germline ends. This CDR3 has 14 amino acids.

This clone was picked up one time. The V call is TRBV9, the J call TRBJ2-2; perhaps TRBD2 as D (8 bases). The CDR3 is made up of 16 amino acids. Trimming pared 2 bases from V and 7 bases from J, leaving 18 bases between. CDR1 and CDR2 (germline): SGDLS, YYNGEE. The CDR3 reads CASSVTSEGADGELFF. The CDR3 DNA reads as TGTGCCAGCAGCGTGACTAGCGAGGGGGCGGACGGGGAGCTGTTTTTT.

This chain connects TRBV18 to TRBJ2-2; the match to TRBD1 covers 9 bases. J lost 6 bases, V lost 1 base, and 15 bases had no gene match. Germline CDR1 is KGHSH and CDR2 is LQKENI. The CDR3 extends over 19 amino acids. In DNA, the CDR3 is TGTGCCAGCTCACCACGTCCCGGGACAGGGACGGTTATGGCCGGGGAGCTGTTTTTT. This codes for CASSPRPGTGTVMAGELFF.

The chain links TRBV7-2 to TRBJ2-5, with TRBD1 matching over 7 bases. This CDR3 is 15 amino acids long. Germline V CDR1 and CDR2: SGHTA, FQGNSA. The junction had 5 bases not matched to a gene; V was cut back by 4 bases and J by 0 bases. The DNA for the CDR3 is TGTGCCAGCAGCTCAGGGGGATGGTACCAAGAGACCCAGTACTTC. Encoded protein: CASSSGGWYQETQYF.

In this sample, this clone turned up a few times. V usage is TRBV6-5 and J usage is TRBJ1-2; TRBD1 aligns across 10 bases. Per the germline V gene, CDR1 is MNHEY and CDR2 is SVGAGI. The junction had 1 base not matched to a gene; V was cut back by 6 bases and J by 0 bases. The CDR3 sequence is 14 residues long. The CDR3 DNA sequence: TGTGCCAGCAGGACAGGGGGCACTAACTATGGCTACACCTTC. Encoded protein: CASRTGGTNYGYTF.

This clone is a singleton in its sample. The V and J genes are TRBV6-1 and TRBJ2-2, with D perhaps TRBD1 (5 bases). V dropped 2 bases and J dropped 4 bases, with 8 bases sitting between them. CDR1 is MNHNS and CDR2 is SASEGT in the germline V gene. CDR3 length: 14 amino acids. The CDR3 loop reads CASSEQGGTGELFF. The CDR3 nucleotides are TGTGCCAGCAGTGAACAGGGTGGCACCGGGGAGCTGTTTTTT.

V gene TRBV6-5 combines with J gene TRBJ2-3; D may be TRBD1 (6 bases). This CDR3 has 14 residues. Germline V lookup: CDR1 MNHEY, CDR2 SVGAGI. The V end lost 6 bases, the J end lost 5 bases, and 15 bases lay between the germline ends. This CDR3 reads CASRPTGFEDTQYF. The DNA of the CDR3 is TGTGCCAGCAGACCGACAGGATTTGAAGATACGCAGTATTTT.

This chain joins TRBV5-4 and TRBJ2-7; the match to TRBD2 covers 10 bases. The CDR3 extends over 15 amino acids. J was trimmed by 6 bases and V by 1 base; bases with no gene match: 7. Germline lookup yields CDR1 SGHNT and CDR2 YYREEE (reference sequence). The CDR3 sequence is CASSLSLAGAVEQYF. CDR3 bases: TGTGCCAGCAGCTTGAGTCTAGCGGGAGCCGTCGAGCAGTACTTC.

The chain recombines TRBV10-3 with TRBJ2-2, with 8 positions matching TRBD1. This CDR3 spans 16 amino acids. CDR1 and CDR2 (germline): ENHRY, SYGVKD. V trimming: 7 bases; J trimming: 4 bases; junction bases outside the gene matches: 11. As DNA, the CDR3 is TGTGCCATCAAACTGACAGGGGACCTTAGCACCGGGGAGCTGTTTTTT. It encodes CAIKLTGDLSTGELFF.

This rearrangement joins TRBV5-1 to TRBJ2-6, with a tentative D call TRBD1 (6 bases). This CDR3 is 16 amino acids long. V gave up 0 bases and J gave up 4 bases, with 11 bases separating them. Per germline, CDR1 SGHRS and CDR2 YFSETQ. CDR3 region: CASSLAVGAGANVLTF. Here the CDR3 DNA reads TGCGCCAGCAGCTTGGCCGTGGGGGCCGGGGCCAACGTCCTGACTTTC.

Only a few counts were recorded for this clone. V gene TRBV7-3 combines with J gene TRBJ2-1; 8 nucleotides line up with TRBD2. CDR1 is SGHTA and CDR2 is FQGTGA in the germline V gene. The CDR3 spans 14 residues. V gave up 2 bases and J gave up 6 bases; unmatched junction bases: 3. CDR3: CASSLAGGGNEQFF. DNA for the CDR3: TGTGCCAGCAGCTTAGCGGGAGGAGGCAATGAGCAGTTCTTC.

This clone was seen a few times. The chain is built from TRBV19 and TRBJ1-2; 7 nucleotides line up with TRBD1. Germline assignment: CDR1 LNHDA and CDR2 SQIVND (reference sequence). V shed 5 bases and J 3 bases; nucleotides not matched to a gene: 18. The CDR3 extends over 18 amino acids. Here the CDR3 reads CASSSPFSPRGLDYGYTF. DNA for the CDR3: TGTGCCAGTAGTTCCCCCTTCTCCCCAAGGGGGCTTGACTATGGCTACACCTTC.

This clone was counted only a few times. The chain has TRBV10-1 and TRBJ2-3; 9 bases are shared with TRBD1. Germline CDR1 WNHNN, CDR2 SYGVQD (reference sequence). V gave up 7 bases and J gave up 6 bases; unmatched junction bases: 8. The CDR3 contains 14 residues. CDR3 sequence (DNA): TGCGCCAGCAAAATGGGGACAGGGTCCGATACGCAGTATTTT. Translated, it gives CASKMGTGSDTQYF.

J is TRBJ2-7 and V is TRBV19; 13 bases agree with TRBD2. The CDR3 spans 15 residues. CDR1 is LNHDA and CDR2 is SQIVND in the germline V gene (reference sequence). V trimming: 4 bases; J trimming: 3 bases; junction bases outside the gene matches: 3. This chain's CDR3 is CASSTGLAGLYEQYF. As DNA, the CDR3 is TGTGCCAGTAGTACGGGACTAGCGGGACTCTACGAGCAGTACTTC. Full variable domain (rest looked up from reference TRBV19 and TRBJ2-7): DGGITQSPKYLFRKEGQNVTLSCEQNLNHDAMYWYRQDPGQGLRLIYYSQIVNDFQKGDIAEGYSVSREKKESFPLTVTSAQKNPTAFYLCASSTGLAGLYEQYFGPGTRLTVT.

The rearrangement uses TRBV5-1 and TRBJ1-2, with D tentatively TRBD1 (6 bases). V lost 0 bases, J lost 3 bases, and 12 bases lay in between. Germline CDR1 reads SGHRS; CDR2 reads YFSETQ. CDR3 length equals 15 residues. The CDR3 loop is CASSLGGQTYYGYTF. The CDR3 DNA follows: TGCGCCAGCAGCTTGGGAGGACAGACTTACTATGGCTACACCTTC.

The CDR3 sequence: CASSLGVYGYTF. The CDR3 DNA sequence: TGTGCCAGCAGCTTAGGAGTATATGGCTACACCTTC. V is TRBV5-5 and J is TRBJ1-2; D not resolved. V was trimmed by 2 bases and J by 5 bases, leaving 7 bases between them. Germline loops: CDR1 SGHKS, CDR2 YYEKEE (reference sequence). The CDR3 loop spans 12 amino acids.

The genes are TRBV3-1 (or the pseudogene TRBV3-2) and TRBJ2-5, with 9 nucleotides matching TRBD2. V shed 6 bases and J 5 bases; nucleotides not matched to a gene: 19. Germline V gene sequence: CDR1 LGHDT, CDR2 YNNKEL (reference sequence). The CDR3 has 18 residues. This CDR3 reads CASSPRWVGLAYRETQYF. CDR3 sequence (DNA): TGTGCCAGCAGTCCCCGGTGGGTAGGACTAGCGTATAGGGAGACCCAGTACTTC.

This clone has a single count. The V gene is TRBV4-2, the J gene TRBJ1-2; perhaps TRBD1 as D (5 bases). The V gene lost 2 bases and the J gene lost 2 bases, with 12 bases spanning the gap. This CDR3 has 15 residues. Germline lookup yields CDR1 LGHNA and CDR2 YNFKEQ. CDR3 DNA: TGTGCCAGCAGCCAACCTAGACAGTGGAACTATGGCTACACCTTC. Translating gives CASSQPRQWNYGYTF.

Turning to this clone: At the DNA level, this CDR3 is encoded by other sequences in the same sample as well. The V and J genes are TRBV5-1 and TRBJ2-5, with 8 bases lining up with TRBD2. This CDR3 has 14 residues. CDR1 is SGHRS, CDR2 YFSETQ, per germline. Trimming at V came to 4 bases and at J to 2 bases, leaving 4 bases not matched to a gene. CDR3 amino acids: CASSPGGVQETQYF. CDR3 nucleotides: TGCGCCAGCAGCCCCGGGGGGGTACAAGAGACCCAGTACTTC.

The rearrangement links TRBV14 to TRBJ2-2, with D perhaps matching TRBD1 (5 bases). Per the germline V gene, CDR1 is SGHDN and CDR2 is FVKESK. This CDR3 has 15 residues. V lost 0 bases and J 6 bases, leaving 11 bases between the germline ends. This chain's CDR3 is CASSQDLPGSGELFF. Written as DNA, the CDR3 is TGTGCCAGCAGCCAAGATCTGCCAGGGTCCGGGGAGCTGTTTTTT.

This clone was counted only a few times. The V call is TRBV25-1, the J call TRBJ2-3, with D maybe TRBD2 (5 bases). The V gene lost 4 bases and the J gene lost 0 bases, with 11 bases spanning the gap. The CDR3 runs 15 residues. Looked up from germline, CDR1 is MGHDK and CDR2 is SYGVNS. The CDR3 loop reads CASSGSGRSTDTQYF. The CDR3 bases are TGTGCCAGCAGTGGTTCGGGGAGAAGCACAGATACGCAGTATTTT.

This sequence joins TRBV6-1 and TRBJ1-4, with 7 positions matching TRBD1. Germline V lookup: CDR1 MNHNS, CDR2 SASEGT. CDR3 size: 14 residues. Trimming at V came to 6 bases and at J to 8 bases, leaving 9 bases not matched to a gene. This CDR3 reads CASSYTGVGEKLFF. The CDR3 DNA follows: TGTGCCAGCAGCTACACAGGGGTTGGCGAAAAACTGTTTTTT.